The 15 T cell receptor beta chains below were found in one sample sequenced in a study of T cell repertoires in cytomegalovirus infection (dated by TCRdb to the late 2010s). Data came from an Illumina HiSeq 1500. TCRdb ran its own pipeline on the public reads, namely fastp trimming at Q25 and MiXCR clone calling, and kept in-frame beta chains. Records with the same CDR3 protein are collapsed into one entry carrying the most frequent genes and DNA. The sample yields around 450,000 distinct CDR3 sequences; around 11% were counted once. In total, the top ten clones hold more than 8.5% of the sample. The sequenced material came from PBMCs. The origin of the receptors is a human donor in good health (CMV status not recorded). Some clones in this sample may be carry-over from other donors' samples.

This clonotype was recorded at least ten times. The chain links TRBV7-6 to TRBJ2-1; either TRBD1 or TRBD2 may fit D (6 bases each). The CDR3 sequence is 15 residues long. Germline CDR1 reads SGHVS; CDR2 reads FNYEAQ. Trimming took off 4 bases at V and 6 bases at J, with 16 bases between the two ends. Written as DNA, the CDR3 is TGTGCCAGCAGCTATAGGCCTAGGGGGGTCAATGAGCAGTTCTTC. Translating it yields CASSYRPRGVNEQFF.

This clonotype was counted many times. The rearrangement joins TRBV2 to TRBJ1-1, with TRBD1 matching 9 bases. The CDR3 has 15 amino acids. With V trimmed by 6 bases and J by 4 bases, 9 bases remained unmatched. Per germline, CDR1 SNHLY and CDR2 FYNNEI. CDR3 sequence (DNA): TGTGCCAGCAGCCCTTACAGGGGGCGGTTCACTGAAGCTTTCTTT. Residues: CASSPYRGRFTEAFF.

This clonotype was picked up many times. V is TRBV27 and J is TRBJ2-2; 8 bases are shared with TRBD2. The CDR3 contains 14 residues. The V gene end was trimmed by 8 bases and the J gene end by 7 bases; junction bases not matched to a gene: 9. Per germline, CDR1 MNHEY and CDR2 SMNVEV (reference sequence). The DNA of the CDR3 is TGTGCCAGCCGTCGAGCGGGAGAAATCGGGGAGCTGTTTTTT. It encodes CASRRAGEIGELFF.

This clonotype was recorded a few times. The J gene is TRBJ1-4, the V gene TRBV6-1, with D possibly TRBD1 on 5 matching bases. The CDR3 consists of 16 residues. Germline V CDR1 and CDR2: MNHNS, SASEGT. The V end lost 7 bases, the J end lost 2 bases, and 17 bases lay between the germline ends. The CDR3 sequence: CASIRAYPGTNEKLFF. In nucleotides, the CDR3 is TGTGCCAGCATCAGGGCCTACCCCGGGACTAATGAAAAACTGTTTTTT.

This clonotype occurred many times. The CDR3 DNA is TGCGCCAGCAGCTTGGCCGAGAATCAGCCCCAGCATTTT. Translated, it gives CASSLAENQPQHF. J is TRBJ1-5 and V is TRBV5-1; D unresolved. The germline V gene encodes CDR1 SGHRS and CDR2 YFSETQ. The ends were cut back, 0 bases at V and 4 bases at J, with 5 bases in the middle. There are 13 residues in the CDR3.

This clonotype came up many times. The chain joins TRBV28 to TRBJ2-1; the D is unclear. The CDR3 totals 13 residues. The V gene lost 1 base and the J gene lost 10 bases, with 11 bases spanning the gap. Per germline, CDR1 MDHEN and CDR2 SYDVKM. CDR3 protein: CASSLSYRGEQFF. DNA of the CDR3: TGTGCCAGCAGTTTATCTTATCGTGGAGAGCAGTTCTTC.

J is TRBJ1-1 and V is TRBV19; D is possibly TRBD1 (6 bases). The CDR3 sequence is 13 residues long. V lost 6 bases and J lost 5, with 13 bases in between. Germline CDR1 is LNHDA and CDR2 is SQIVND (reference sequence). This chain's CDR3 is CASSPGVRTEAFF. The CDR3 coding sequence is TGTGCCAGTAGCCCAGGGGTTCGGACTGAAGCTTTCTTT. Full variable domain (rest looked up from reference TRBV19 and TRBJ1-1): DGGITQSPKYLFRKEGQNVTLSCEQNLNHDAMYWYRQDPGQGLRLIYYSQIVNDFQKGDIAEGYSVSREKKESFPLTVTSAQKNPTAFYLCASSPGVRTEAFFGQGTRLTVV.

This clonotype has more than one count but fewer than ten. This sequence joins TRBV12-3 or TRBV12-4 and TRBJ1-3; 8 bases fit TRBD1. After removal of 3 bases from V and 0 bases from J, the junction contained 4 bases not matched to a gene. This CDR3 comprises 16 residues. The CDR3 spells CASSFDRGSSGNTIYF. The CDR3 coding sequence is TGTGCCAGCAGTTTTGACAGGGGATCCTCTGGAAACACCATATATTTT.

This clonotype appeared many times. The chain joins TRBV28 to TRBJ2-1; possibly TRBD2 for D (6 bases). Germline CDR1 is MDHEN and CDR2 is SYDVKM. This CDR3 is 14 amino acids long. Trimming removed 2 bases from V and 6 bases from J, with 11 bases in between. The CDR3 sequence: CASSLQRDFNEQFF. The DNA of the CDR3 is TGTGCCAGCAGTTTACAACGGGACTTCAATGAGCAGTTCTTC.

The chain carries TRBV19 and TRBJ2-7; possibly TRBD1 for D (5 bases). The CDR3 is made up of 16 amino acids. Germline CDR1 and CDR2: LNHDA and SQIVND (reference sequence). V lost 5 bases to trimming and J lost 1 base, with 18 bases between them. CDR3 in amino acids: CASSDPHRSESYEQYF. CDR3 bases: TGTGCCAGTAGTGACCCACACAGGAGTGAATCCTACGAGCAGTACTTC.

This clonotype was found many times. J is TRBJ2-2 and V is TRBV25-1; 9 bases are shared with TRBD1. There are 17 residues in the CDR3. The junction had 15 bases not matched to a gene; V was cut back by 7 bases and J by 6 bases. The germline V gene has CDR1 MGHDK and CDR2 SYGVNS. CDR3 sequence: CASTQRDRDHRAGELFF. Here the CDR3 DNA reads TGTGCCAGCACCCAACGGGACAGGGATCACCGGGCCGGGGAGCTGTTTTTT.

V gene TRBV5-1 combines with J gene TRBJ1-2, with D possibly TRBD1 on 5 matching bases. Germline CDR1 is SGHRS and CDR2 is YFSETQ. V lost 0 bases to trimming and J lost 6 bases, with 9 bases between them. This CDR3 spans 13 amino acids. In nucleotides, the CDR3 is TGCGCCAGCAGCTTGGACGGGGACGATGGCTACACCTTC. Its protein is CASSLDGDDGYTF.

This clonotype was counted many times. The J gene is TRBJ2-7, the V gene TRBV20-1; the match to TRBD2 covers 12 bases. Germline-derived CDR1 and CDR2 are DFQATT and SNEGSKA (reference sequence). Trimming removed 5 bases from V and 3 bases from J; junction bases left unmatched: 8. This CDR3 region has 15 residues. CDR3 residues: CSAVTSGRGGYEQYF. The DNA of the CDR3 is TGCAGTGCTGTGACTAGCGGGAGAGGTGGCTACGAGCAGTACTTC.

This clonotype was counted at least ten times. The V gene is TRBV2, the J gene TRBJ1-3; 8 bases match TRBD1. The CDR3 spans 15 residues. Germline CDR1 is SNHLY and CDR2 is FYNNEI. V dropped 6 bases and J dropped 2; count of bases not matched to a gene: 6. CDR3 sequence: CASRDQGATGNTIYF. DNA of the CDR3: TGTGCCAGCAGAGACCAGGGGGCAACTGGAAACACCATATATTTT.

This clonotype has at least ten counts. The rearrangement uses TRBV19 and TRBJ2-2; D remains ambiguous. Germline V lookup: CDR1 LNHDA, CDR2 SQIVND (reference sequence). The length of the CDR3 is 16 residues. Trimming left V 4 bases short and J 0 bases short, with 12 bases between. The CDR3 sequence: CASSTGSSANTGELFF. CDR3 bases: TGTGCCAGTAGTACCGGAAGCTCTGCGAACACCGGGGAGCTGTTTTTT. Using reference TRBV19 and TRBJ2-2 for the parts outside the CDR3, the full variable domain is DGGITQSPKYLFRKEGQNVTLSCEQNLNHDAMYWYRQDPGQGLRLIYYSQIVNDFQKGDIAEGYSVSREKKESFPLTVTSAQKNPTAFYLCASSTGSSANTGELFFGEGSRLTVL.